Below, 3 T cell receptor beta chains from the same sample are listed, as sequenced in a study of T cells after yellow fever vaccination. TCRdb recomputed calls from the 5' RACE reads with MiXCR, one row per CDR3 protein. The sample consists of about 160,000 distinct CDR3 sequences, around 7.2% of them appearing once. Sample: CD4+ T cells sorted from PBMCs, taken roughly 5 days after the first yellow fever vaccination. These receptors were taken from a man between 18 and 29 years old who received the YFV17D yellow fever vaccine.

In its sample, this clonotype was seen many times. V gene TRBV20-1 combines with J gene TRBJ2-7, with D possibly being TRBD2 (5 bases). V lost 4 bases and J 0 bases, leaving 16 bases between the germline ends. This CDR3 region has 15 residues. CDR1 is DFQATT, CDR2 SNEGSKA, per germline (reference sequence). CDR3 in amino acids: CSATRGPPSSYEQYF. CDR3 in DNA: TGCAGTGCTACCCGCGGGCCTCCCAGCTCCTACGAGCAGTACTTC.

In nucleotides, the CDR3 is TGCAGTGCGCTGGACAGGATCGACAATGAGCAGTTCTTC. Protein sequence: CSALDRIDNEQFF. The chain is built from TRBV20-1 and TRBJ2-1; 7 bases are a match to TRBD1. CDR3 length: 13 amino acids. The V gene end was trimmed by 6 bases and the J gene end by 5 bases; junction bases not matched to a gene: 7. The germline V gene encodes CDR1 DFQATT and CDR2 SNEGSKA (reference sequence).

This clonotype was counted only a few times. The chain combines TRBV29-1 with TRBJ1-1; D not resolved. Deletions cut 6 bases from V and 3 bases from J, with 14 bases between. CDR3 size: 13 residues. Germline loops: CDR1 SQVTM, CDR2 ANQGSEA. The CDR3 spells CSVEVASDTEAFF. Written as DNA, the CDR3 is TGCAGCGTCGAGGTGGCCTCAGACACTGAAGCTTTCTTT.